The T cell receptor (beta chain) described here comes from a study of graft-versus-host responses after intestinal transplantation. Study overall: Transplant types were multivisceral, liver-intestinal, or isolated intestinal. Induction with anti-thymocyte globulin, then tacrolimus and steroids for around three years, was given to all recipients. Notes on the study in general: Early post-transplant HvG declines showed an association with peak circulating GvH clone levels. Recipient marrow showed GvH clones, some seen first in ileum or blood.

To note about this clone: The antigen is undetermined.

Sequenced by immunoSEQ multiplex PCR; TCRdb stores in-frame clones only, minus some. The data contain about 54,000 clones, about 89% of them seen just once; the ten biggest clones take up over 4.5%. Deletions cut 6 bases from V and 3 bases from J, with 12 bases between. The CDR3 is 15 amino acids. Per germline, CDR1 WNHNN and CDR2 SYGVQD (reference sequence). The sequences come from PBMCs, collected approximately 660 days after intestinal transplant. The clonotype originates from a human patient who received an intestinal transplant, so some T cells may come from the graft donor. The J gene is TRBJ1-6, the V gene TRBV10-1, with D unclear. CDR3 sequence (DNA): TGCGCCAGCAGCGACGGGCCCAGCTATAATTCACCCCTCCACTTT. Amino acids: CASSDGPSYNSPLHF.